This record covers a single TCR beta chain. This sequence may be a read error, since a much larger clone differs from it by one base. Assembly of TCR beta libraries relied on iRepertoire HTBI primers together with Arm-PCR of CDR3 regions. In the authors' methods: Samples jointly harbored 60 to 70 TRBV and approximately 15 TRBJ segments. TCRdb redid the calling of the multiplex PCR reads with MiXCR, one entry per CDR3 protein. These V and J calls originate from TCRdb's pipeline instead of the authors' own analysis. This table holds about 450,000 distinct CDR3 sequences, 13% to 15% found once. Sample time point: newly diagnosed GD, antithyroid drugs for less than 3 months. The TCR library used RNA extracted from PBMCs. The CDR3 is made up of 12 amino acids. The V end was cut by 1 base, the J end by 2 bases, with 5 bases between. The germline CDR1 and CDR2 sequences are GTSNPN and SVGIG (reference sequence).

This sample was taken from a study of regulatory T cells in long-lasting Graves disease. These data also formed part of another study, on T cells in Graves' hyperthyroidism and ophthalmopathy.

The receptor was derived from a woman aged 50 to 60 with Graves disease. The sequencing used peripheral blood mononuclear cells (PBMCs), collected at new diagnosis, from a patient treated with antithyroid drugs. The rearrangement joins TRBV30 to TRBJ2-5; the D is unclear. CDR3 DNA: TGTGCCTGGAGTGATCCACAAGAGACCCAGTACTTC. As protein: CAWSDPQETQYF.